This T cell receptor (beta chain) was sequenced for a study of T-cell reconstitution after alpha-beta-depleted transplantation in children. With 2 bases clipped from V and 1 base from J, the junction kept 3 bases outside the gene matches. CDR3 length: 16 residues. Looked up from germline, CDR1 is MNHEY and CDR2 is SVGEGT. The TCRbeta library incorporated unique molecular identifiers. TCRdb fed the PCR reads into MiXCR, producing one record per CDR3 protein. The sample has some 250,000 distinct CDR3 sequences, around 12% seen once. Many counts were recorded for this clonotype. The TCR was taken from a human donor who donated a stem cell graft to a child with acute lymphoblastic leukemia. The sequences come from PBMCs from the stem cell graft donor, collected from the stem cell graft. The rearrangement uses TRBV6-2 or TRBV6-3 and TRBJ2-1; 9 nucleotides align to TRBD1. The CDR3 nucleotides are TGTGCCAGCAGTTACCGAGGACAGGGGTCCTACAATGAGCAGTTCTTC. It translates to CASSYRGQGSYNEQFF.